This TCR beta chain was identified during a study of T-cell memory formation after mild COVID-19. As regards this clonotype: The antigen remains undetermined.

The TCR alpha and TCR beta cDNA libraries, bearing sample barcodes and UMIs, were generated by 5'RACE using constant-segment primers. TCRdb analysed the 5' RACE reads with MiXCR anew, one entry per CDR3 protein. The sample comprises roughly 450,000 distinct CDR3 sequences, about a sixth of which are singletons, and roughly 21% rests with the top ten. Study findings and constraints: Researchers found some responding clones in pre-infection memory, a sign that cross-reactive memory joined. Chiefly within CM and EM were the contracting CD4+ clones; CD8+ ones were within EMRA. Clones contracting day 15 to 85 were balanced CD4/CD8; later expanders leaned CD4+.

The CDR3 length is 15 residues. Germline V lookup: CDR1 LNHDA, CDR2 SQIVND (reference sequence). Trimming removed 5 bases from V and 7 bases from J; junction bases left unmatched: 12. This receptor was taken from a man aged 18 to 29 who had mild COVID-19 (a few samples of this study predate the infection). Cell type and time point are not known. The chain employs TRBV19 and TRBJ1-2; 8 bases agree with TRBD1. The source material was PBMCs or a T cell subset sorted from them (not recorded which). DNA for the CDR3: TGTGCCAGTAGTGCGCGGGACAGGATCTCTATTGGCTACACCTTC. Amino acid sequence: CASSARDRISIGYTF. The whole variable domain, filled in from reference TRBV19 and TRBJ1-2, reads DGGITQSPKYLFRKEGQNVTLSCEQNLNHDAMYWYRQDPGQGLRLIYYSQIVNDFQKGDIAEGYSVSREKKESFPLTVTSAQKNPTAFYLCASSARDRISIGYTFGSGTRLTVV.